This entry lists 23 T cell receptor beta chains sequenced from one sample in a study of spatial heterogeneity in lung cancer. Time point denoted: sample taken at primary tumor resection. Unsorted whole RNA from tumor, nontumor lung or frozen PBMC underwent sequencing. TCRdb re-called the 5' RACE reads with MiXCR, one entry per CDR3 protein. Of 9,500 to 14,000 distinct CDR3 sequences in the sample, less than 4.5% were seen once. Source: PBMCs, taken at surgery. The receptor set was obtained from a female donor with early-stage non-small cell lung cancer.

The table lists this clonotype with many counts. Being off target in a library aimed at alpha chains, this beta chain has a size of little meaning. V is TRBV28 and J is TRBJ1-5; D remains unclear. Germline lookup yields CDR1 MDHEN and CDR2 SYDVKM. The CDR3 contains 13 residues. Trimming removed 6 bases from V and 5 bases from J, with 11 bases in between. The CDR3 sequence: CASRYGRYQPQHF. CDR3 coding DNA: TGTGCCAGCAGGTACGGAAGATATCAGCCCCAGCATTTT.

This clonotype occurred many times. Within a library made for alpha chains, this beta chain is off target, and its count is uninformative. The chain employs TRBV25-1 and TRBJ2-1, with D unresolved. The germline V gene encodes CDR1 MGHDK and CDR2 SYGVNS. Trimming stripped 1 base from V and 6 bases from J, with 10 bases between. The CDR3 sequence is 14 residues long. CDR3: CASSESLKGNEQFF. As DNA, the CDR3 is TGTGCCAGCAGTGAATCCCTGAAGGGCAATGAGCAGTTCTTC. Looking up the rest from reference TRBV25-1 and TRBJ2-1 gives the full variable domain: EADIYQTPRYLVIGTGKKITLECSQTMGHDKMYWYQQDPGMELHLIHYSYGVNSTEKGDLSSESTVSRIRTEHFPLTLESARPSHTSQYLCASSESLKGNEQFFGPGTRLTVL.

This clonotype was counted many times. The library was built for alpha chains, so this beta chain is an off-target read and its size means little. This rearrangement joins TRBV3-1 to TRBJ2-1, with D perhaps matching TRBD1 (7 bases). CDR1 LGHDT and CDR2 YNNKEL come from the germline V gene (reference sequence). CDR3 size: 15 residues. V was cut by 4 bases and J by 7 bases, with 17 bases left in between. The CDR3 region is CASSRLTGTRNEQFF. CDR3 coding DNA: TGTGCCAGCAGCCGTCTGACAGGGACTCGTAATGAGCAGTTCTTC.

This clonotype has at least ten counts. This beta chain came through as a stray read in a library set up for alpha chains, and its size says little. The chain joins TRBV7-2 to TRBJ2-5; D possibly uses TRBD1 or TRBD2 (5 bases each). From germline, CDR1 is SGHTA and CDR2 FQGNSA. Trimming removed 1 base at V and 1 base at J, with 10 bases between. This CDR3 is 15 amino acids long. CDR3 loop: CASSLGGPAQETQYF. Here the CDR3 DNA reads TGTGCCAGCAGCTTAGGGGGACCGGCCCAAGAGACCCAGTACTTC.

Many counts were recorded for this clonotype. Since it is a stray read in a library aimed at alpha chains, this beta chain has a size that is not meaningful. CDR3 protein: CASSLGRGQPQHF. The CDR3 DNA follows: TGTGCCAGCAGCTTGGGACGGGGACAGCCCCAGCATTTT. This chain links TRBV7-2 with TRBJ1-5; weak D call: TRBD1 (5 bases). Looked up from germline, CDR1 is SGHTA and CDR2 is FQGNSA. The CDR3 totals 13 residues. Trimming took off 3 bases at V and 7 bases at J, with 10 bases between the two ends.

This clonotype was seen at least ten times. This beta chain is off target for a library built for alpha chains, so its abundance means little. The chain is built from TRBV28 and TRBJ1-6, with a tentative D call TRBD1 (6 bases). Germline CDR1 and CDR2: MDHEN and SYDVKM. The CDR3 spans 15 residues. The V end was cut by 6 bases, the J end by 1 base, with 10 bases between. CDR3: CASRKQGSYNSPLHF. DNA of the CDR3: TGTGCCAGCAGGAAACAGGGTTCCTATAATTCACCCCTCCACTTT.

By frequency in the sample, this clonotype is medium-sized (0.01 to 0.1%). The library was designed around alpha chains, so this beta chain is a stray read whose abundance carries little weight. This rearrangement joins TRBV7-9 to TRBJ2-1; D uncertain. Trimming shortened V by 5 bases and J by 3 bases, and 14 bases separated the two germline ends. Per germline, CDR1 SEHNR and CDR2 FQNEAQ (reference sequence). There are 15 residues in the CDR3. CDR3 bases: TGTGCCAGCAGCCTAACAGTGACGGGCTACAATGAGCAGTTCTTC. This codes for CASSLTVTGYNEQFF.

This clonotype was seen ten or more times. A library made for alpha chains picked up this beta chain off target, so its size means little. The chain has TRBV15 and TRBJ2-2, with TRBD2 identical over 10 bases. Trimming removed 5 bases from V and 5 bases from J; junction bases left unmatched: 5. The germline V gene has CDR1 LNHNV and CDR2 YYDKDF (reference sequence). The CDR3 consists of 15 residues. In nucleotides, the CDR3 is TGTGCCACCAGCGCCCTAGCGGGGGCGACCGGGGAGCTGTTTTTT. This encodes CATSALAGATGELFF.

This clonotype qualifies as medium-sized (0.01 to 0.1%). Since the library was made to target alpha chains, this beta chain is a stray read and its abundance is not meaningful. The genes are TRBV6-5 and TRBJ1-5; the D gene is possibly TRBD1 (6 bases). The V gene lost 5 bases and the J gene lost 5 bases, with 13 bases spanning the gap. There are 14 residues in the CDR3. Germline lookup yields CDR1 MNHEY and CDR2 SVGAGI. The CDR3 region is CASSQDSPHQPQHF. The CDR3 nucleotides read TGTGCCAGCAGTCAGGACAGTCCTCATCAGCCCCAGCATTTT.

The table lists this clonotype with a few counts. This beta chain is an off-target read within a library intended for alpha chains, so its frequency means little. V is TRBV18 and J is TRBJ1-5; D is unresolved. V lost 2 bases and J lost 6, with 8 bases in between. The CDR3 has 13 residues. The V gene's germline CDR1 is KGHSH and CDR2 LQKENI. The DNA for the CDR3 is TGTGCCAGCTCACCAAGAGAGGGTCAGCCCCAGCATTTT. Its translation: CASSPREGQPQHF.

This clonotype was counted ten times or more. This beta chain lies outside the target of a library built for alpha chains; its clone size means little. The chain links TRBV7-8 to TRBJ2-5; no firm D call. The germline gives CDR1 SGHVS, CDR2 FQNEAQ. V shed 3 bases and J shed 1 base, with 9 bases lying between them. The CDR3 totals 14 residues. The CDR3 coding sequence is TGTGCCAGCAGCTTGAAACGGACCCAAGAGACCCAGTACTTC. It translates to CASSLKRTQETQYF. The full variable domain, its missing parts supplied by reference TRBV7-8 and TRBJ2-5, is GAGVSQSPRYKVAKRGQDVALRCDPISGHVSLFWYQQALGQGPEFLTYFQNEAQLDKSGLPSDRFFAERPEGSVSTLKIQRTQQEDSAVYLCASSLKRTQETQYFGPGTRLLVL.

This clonotype ranks as medium-sized (0.01 to 0.1%). The size of this beta chain means little, since it is a stray read in a library made for alpha chains. The chain employs TRBV10-3 and TRBJ2-3, with D possibly being TRBD1 or TRBD2 (5 bases each). The CDR3 has 15 amino acids. Germline V gene lookup returns CDR1 ENHRY and CDR2 SYGVKD. V lost 6 bases, J lost 4 bases, and 17 bases lay in between. The CDR3 DNA is TGTGCCATCAGCCCCGGGGACGTGGGCCCAGATACGCAGTATTTT. Its translation: CAISPGDVGPDTQYF.

This clonotype was seen ten or more times. Within a library made for alpha chains, this beta chain is off target, and its count is uninformative. The chain is built from TRBV6-2 or TRBV6-3 and TRBJ2-4; TRBD1 matches at 11 bases. The germline CDR1 and CDR2 sequences are MNHEY and SVGEGT. There are 20 residues in the CDR3. Trimming cost V 7 bases and J 1 base; bases outside gene matches: 18. In DNA, the CDR3 is TGTGCCAGCACCACCGGCTTCTGGACAGGGGGCGCGGGGGCCAAAAACATTCAGTACTTC. This encodes CASTTGFWTGGAGAKNIQYF.

Turning to this clonotype: The library was prepared for alpha chains; this beta chain is a stray read, so its frequency means little. The chain has TRBV14 and TRBJ1-2; D ambiguous. V lost 0 bases and J lost 7, with 9 bases in between. There are 13 residues in the CDR3. The germline V gene has CDR1 SGHDN and CDR2 FVKESK. As DNA, the CDR3 is TGTGCCAGCAGCCAAGATCTGGAGGGTGGCTACACCTTC. It encodes CASSQDLEGGYTF.

The table lists this clonotype with many counts. This beta chain was picked up by a library intended for alpha chains and is off target, so its count carries little meaning. This sequence joins TRBV5-1 and TRBJ2-1; the match to TRBD1 covers 8 bases. V shed 3 bases, J shed 6 bases, and the junction held 2 bases outside the gene matches. From germline, CDR1 is SGHRS and CDR2 YFSETQ. CDR3 length: 13 residues. Here the CDR3 reads CASSSTGVNEQFF. DNA for the CDR3: TGCGCCAGCAGCTCGACAGGGGTCAATGAGCAGTTCTTC. Variable domain in full (rest from reference TRBV5-1 and TRBJ2-1): KAGVTQTPRYLIKTRGQQVTLSCSPISGHRSVSWYQQTPGQGLQFLFEYFSETQRNKGNFPGRFSGRQFSNSRSEMNVSTLELGDSALYLCASSSTGVNEQFFGPGTRLTVL.

A remark on this clonotype: This beta chain is off target for a library built for alpha chains, so its abundance means little. V usage is TRBV6-2 or TRBV6-3 and J usage is TRBJ1-2, with D perhaps matching TRBD1 (5 bases). The CDR3 length is 14 residues. CDR1 is MNHEY, CDR2 SVGEGT, per germline. Trimming removed 0 bases from V and 4 bases from J, with 9 bases in between. In nucleotides, the CDR3 is TGTGCCAGCAGTTACTCATACAGGATCTATGGCTACACCTTC. This gives the protein CASSYSYRIYGYTF.

This clonotype was seen at least ten times. Being off target in a library aimed at alpha chains, this beta chain has a size of little meaning. This chain joins TRBV29-1 and TRBJ2-1; D not certain. This CDR3 comprises 10 residues. The ends were cut back, 6 bases at V and 8 bases at J, with 8 bases in the middle. Per the germline V gene, CDR1 is SQVTM and CDR2 is ANQGSEA. CDR3 sequence: CSVTTYEQFF. The CDR3 DNA is TGCAGCGTGACGACGTATGAGCAGTTCTTC.

This clonotype was observed a handful of times. Little can be read into the size of this beta chain, an off-target read in a library designed for alpha chains. The chain combines TRBV6-1 with TRBJ2-7; tentative D call: TRBD2 (6 bases). The V end lost 2 bases, the J end lost 2 bases, and 13 bases lay between the germline ends. From germline, CDR1 is MNHNS and CDR2 SASEGT. The CDR3 extends over 15 amino acids. Here the CDR3 reads CASSESRDFTYEQYF. DNA for the CDR3: TGTGCCAGCAGTGAATCCCGGGACTTCACCTACGAGCAGTACTTC.

This clonotype appeared many times. Found in a library prepared for alpha chains, this beta chain is an off-target read, and its abundance has little meaning. The chain couples TRBV6-1 to TRBJ1-5, with a tentative D call TRBD1 (5 bases). CDR3 size: 13 residues. The V gene lost 6 bases and the J gene lost 4 bases, with 10 bases spanning the gap. The germline CDR1 and CDR2 sequences are MNHNS and SASEGT. The CDR3 protein is CASSGDPNQPQHF. The CDR3 DNA sequence: TGTGCCAGCAGCGGGGACCCGAATCAGCCCCAGCATTTT.

This clonotype was found many times. The size of this beta chain means little, since it is a stray read in a library made for alpha chains. The chain joins TRBV23-1 to TRBJ1-2; the D is unclear. TRBV23-1 is labeled an ORF, and its function is uncertain. This CDR3 has 15 residues. Trimming stripped 8 bases from V and 2 bases from J, with 18 bases between. The CDR3 DNA follows: TGCGCCAGCTACAAGCCCGGGGAGAGCAACTATGGCTACACCTTC. Protein sequence: CASYKPGESNYGYTF.

This clonotype was counted ten times or more. This beta chain appears as a stray read in a library generated for alpha chains; its size is not informative. V and J are TRBV29-1 and TRBJ2-7; D gene uncertain. The V end lost 3 bases, the J end lost 2 bases, and 8 bases lay between the germline ends. CDR3 size: 12 residues. Germline loops: CDR1 SQVTM, CDR2 ANQGSEA. The CDR3 DNA is TGCAGCGTTGATAATGGTCCCTACGAGCAGTACTTC. This translates into CSVDNGPYEQYF.

As for this clonotype: Since the library was made to target alpha chains, this beta chain is a stray read and its abundance is not meaningful. The rearrangement joins TRBV4-3 to TRBJ1-5; D may be TRBD1 (5 bases). The CDR3 has 16 amino acids. Germline V CDR1 and CDR2: LGHNA, YSLEER. V was cut by 1 base and J by 7 bases, with 17 bases left in between. DNA of the CDR3: TGCGCCAGCAGCCAAGCGAAGCCCTTGGACACCCAGCCCCAGCATTTT. Translating it yields CASSQAKPLDTQPQHF.

This clonotype was recorded many times. This beta chain is an unintended read in a library built for alpha chains; its size means little. The J gene is TRBJ2-6, the V gene TRBV11-1; D is unresolved. The CDR3 runs to 17 residues. Trimming took 6 bases from V and 0 from J, leaving 15 bases between them. Germline V gene data show CDR1 as SGHAT and CDR2 as FQDESV (reference sequence). CDR3 nucleotide sequence: TGTGCCAGCAGGGGTCTTGACCCCCACTCTGGGGCCAACGTCCTGACTTTC. Translation: CASRGLDPHSGANVLTF.